One and the same sample provided the 5 T cell receptor beta chains below, sequenced in a study of T cells in Graves' hyperthyroidism and ophthalmopathy. Researchers took RNA transcripts and amplified the TCR beta CDR3 regions from them. First-round RT-PCR with HTBI primers amplified the TCR CDR3 region. TCRdb fed the multiplex PCR reads into MiXCR, producing one record per CDR3 protein. The data contain about 52,000 distinct CDR3 sequences, less than 50% of them seen just once; the ten biggest clones take up roughly 9.7%. Sequencing was done on a sample of blood. These receptors were collected from a woman in her forties or fifties with Graves' ophthalmopathy.

This clonotype was detected ten times or more. The chain links TRBV7-2 to TRBJ2-7, with 10 positions matching TRBD1. Germline CDR1 is SGHTA and CDR2 is FQGNSA. J lost 2 bases, V lost 2 bases, and 3 bases had no gene match. This CDR3 has 15 residues. CDR3 nucleotides: TGTGCCAGCAGCTTAACCGGGACAGGGGCCTACGAGCAGTACTTC. It codes for CASSLTGTGAYEQYF.

This clonotype was detected many times. The V call is TRBV5-8, the J call TRBJ2-2; no firm D call. CDR3 length equals 15 residues. Germline CDR1 SGHTS, CDR2 YDEGEE. The V and J ends lost 0 bases and 6 bases respectively, with 12 bases between them. CDR3 nucleotides: TGTGCCAGCAGCTTGGCCCCAACTCTCTCCGGGGAGCTGTTTTTT. This encodes CASSLAPTLSGELFF.

The rearrangement joins TRBV2 to TRBJ1-5, with TRBD1 as a possible D gene (5 bases). The CDR3 has 14 amino acids. Looked up from germline, CDR1 is SNHLY and CDR2 is FYNNEI. Trimming took off 4 bases at V and 11 bases at J, with 18 bases between the two ends. The CDR3 spells CASSGSRARETQHF. CDR3 DNA: TGTGCCAGCAGTGGGAGCAGGGCAAGGGAGACCCAGCATTTT.

In the case of this clonotype: A much larger clone differs by one base, so this may be a read error. The gene calls are TRBV12-3 or TRBV12-4 and TRBJ2-7; no clear D gene. The length of the CDR3 is 14 residues. In nucleotides, the CDR3 is TGTGCCAGCAGTTTAGGGACGGAAGCCTACGCGCAGTACTTC. Translated, it gives CASSLGTEAYAQYF.

Concerning this clonotype itself: The final CDR3 position lacks the conserved phenylalanine or tryptophan, pointing to a likely read error. The rearrangement joins TRBV20-1 to TRBJ1-5; no definite D call. The V and J ends lost 6 bases and 7 bases respectively, with 22 bases between them. The CDR3 is 15 amino acids. Germline V gives CDR1 DFQATT, CDR2 SNEGSKA (reference sequence). The CDR3 here is CSAIGRTVRGQPQHS. The CDR3 DNA reads TGCAGTGCCATCGGACGTACTGTCCGGGGACAGCCCCAGCATTCT.